Listed here are 24 T cell receptor beta chains from one sample, sequenced in a study of control samples from healthy donors and cancer patients. Generated by immunoSEQ multiplex PCR, the TCRdb table keeps only in-frame clones and is missing some. The sample records 130,000 or so clones, approximately 94% being singletons. Material for sequencing was blood. The receptors derive from a man aged 40-49 years in good health.

This clone appeared a single time. CDR3 amino acids: CASSRPGQGLGGYTF. As DNA, the CDR3 is TGTGCCAGCAGTCGTCCGGGACAGGGGTTGGGTGGCTACACCTTC. This rearrangement joins TRBV28 to TRBJ1-2; the match to TRBD1 covers 10 bases. The CDR3 is 15 residues long. Looked up from germline, CDR1 is MDHEN and CDR2 is SYDVKM. J was trimmed by 7 bases and V by 5 bases; bases with no gene match: 10.

The chain links TRBV7-3 to TRBJ2-1, with TRBD1 matching over 7 bases. This CDR3 is built from 14 residues. The V gene end was trimmed by 4 bases and the J gene end by 3 bases; junction bases not matched to a gene: 3. The germline gives CDR1 SGHTA, CDR2 FQGTGA. The CDR3 loop reads CASSSRTGYNEQFF. Here the CDR3 DNA reads TGTGCCAGCAGCTCGCGGACAGGCTACAATGAGCAGTTCTTC.

This chain uses TRBV4-3 with TRBJ1-4; D is perhaps TRBD1 (5 bases). Germline V gene data show CDR1 as LGHNA and CDR2 as YSLEER. Trimming cost V 0 bases and J 8 bases, with 16 bases left between them. This CDR3 is 16 amino acids long. The CDR3 DNA sequence: TGCGCCAGCAGCCAAGATATCCCAGGGTTGGGGGAAAAACTGTTTTTT. Translating it yields CASSQDIPGLGEKLFF.

This clone was picked up one time. The chain is built from TRBV7-3 and TRBJ2-5; no definite D call. The CDR3 loop spans 15 amino acids. Germline-derived CDR1 and CDR2 are SGHTA and FQGTGA. The V end lost 1 base, the J end lost 5 bases, and 14 bases lay between the germline ends. CDR3 residues: CASSLSGLLGETQYF. CDR3 DNA sequence: TGTGCCAGCAGCTTAAGCGGCCTCCTCGGGGAGACCCAGTACTTC.

CDR3 residues: CASSPPGRNPNQPQHF. The CDR3 DNA reads as TGTGCCAGCTCACCACCGGGCAGGAACCCTAATCAGCCCCAGCATTTT. The rearrangement links TRBV18 to TRBJ1-5, with D unresolved. This CDR3 comprises 16 residues. Germline CDR1 reads KGHSH; CDR2 reads LQKENI. V shed 0 bases and J shed 4 bases, with 13 bases lying between them.

J is TRBJ1-2 and V is TRBV5-4; D ambiguous. V gave up 2 bases and J gave up 0 bases, with 14 bases separating them. CDR3 size: 16 residues. Germline CDR1 is SGHNT and CDR2 is YYREEE (reference sequence). The CDR3 loop reads CASSFGITAANYGYTF. Written as DNA, the CDR3 is TGTGCCAGCAGCTTCGGGATTACCGCAGCTAACTATGGCTACACCTTC.

This sequence joins TRBV11-2 and TRBJ1-3, with 10 nucleotides matching TRBD1. The CDR3 has 15 amino acids. V was clipped by 5 bases and J by 2 bases; unmatched bases: 3. Germline lookup yields CDR1 SGHAT and CDR2 FQNNGV. CDR3 protein: CASSRGQGAGNTIYF. CDR3 nucleotide sequence: TGTGCCAGCAGCCGAGGACAGGGGGCTGGAAACACCATATATTTT.

The chain carries TRBV7-8 and TRBJ1-3, with D possibly being TRBD1 (5 bases). The V end lost 6 bases, the J end lost 0 bases, and 12 bases lay between the germline ends. The CDR3 extends over 15 amino acids. Germline loops: CDR1 SGHVS, CDR2 FQNEAQ. This CDR3 reads CASRQDGRSGNTIYF. The CDR3 DNA reads TGTGCCAGCAGACAGGACGGACGCTCTGGAAACACCATATATTTT.

Notes on this clone: One end of the junction is discordant with germline, which a read error may explain. The DNA of the CDR3 is TGTGCTAGCAGCTTAGACCACAGGGGCTCTGGAAACACCATATATTTT. It translates to CASSLDHRGSGNTIYF. V is TRBV7-7 and J is TRBJ1-3; 7 nucleotides line up with TRBD1. Germline V gene sequence: CDR1 SSHAT, CDR2 FNYEAQ (reference sequence). CDR3 size: 16 residues.

This clone was observed a handful of times. The chain combines TRBV4-1 with TRBJ1-5; TRBD1 is a possible D gene (5 bases). V was cut by 0 bases and J by 6 bases, with 18 bases left in between. The CDR3 is made up of 17 amino acids. Germline values: CDR1 MGHRA, CDR2 YSYEKL. The chain's CDR3 is CASSQEAAGVDGQPQHF. The CDR3 nucleotides read TGCGCCAGCAGCCAAGAGGCGGCGGGGGTCGATGGTCAGCCCCAGCATTTT.

The chain couples TRBV6-5 to TRBJ2-2, with a weak D call TRBD2 (5 bases). V was cut by 0 bases and J by 5 bases, with 10 bases left in between. CDR1 is MNHEY, CDR2 SVGAGI, per germline. The length of the CDR3 is 15 residues. For the CDR3, the DNA is TGTGCCAGCAGTTACTCGAGGGCGTGGACCGGGGAGCTGTTTTTT. It codes for CASSYSRAWTGELFF.

V usage is TRBV9 and J usage is TRBJ1-3; D remains ambiguous. Germline lookup yields CDR1 SGDLS and CDR2 YYNGEE. The CDR3 totals 16 residues. The V end was cut by 0 bases, the J end by 0 bases, with 10 bases between. DNA for the CDR3: TGTGCCAGCAGCGTAGACGACCGAAGCTCTGGAAACACCATATATTTT. As protein: CASSVDDRSSGNTIYF. Drawing the rest from reference TRBV9 and TRBJ1-3, the complete variable domain is DSGVTQTPKHLITATGQRVTLRCSPRSGDLSVYWYQQSLDQGLQFLIQYYNGEERAKGNILERFSAQQFPDLHSELNLSSLELGDSALYFCASSVDDRSSGNTIYFGEGSWLTVV.

This clone was found once. This chain uses TRBV6-5 with TRBJ2-7; D is perhaps TRBD1 (6 bases). This CDR3 region has 13 residues. V lost 5 bases to trimming and J lost 7 bases, with 15 bases between them. In germline, CDR1 is MNHEY, CDR2 SVGAGI. Here the CDR3 reads CASSLGQPGEQYF. CDR3 bases: TGTGCCAGCAGTCTTGGACAGCCCGGGGAGCAGTACTTC.

The J gene is TRBJ2-7, the V gene TRBV5-1; TRBD2 matches 7 bases. Germline V gene sequence: CDR1 SGHRS, CDR2 YFSETQ. The CDR3 spans 18 residues. Trimming removed 0 bases from V and 3 bases from J; junction bases left unmatched: 15. The CDR3 bases are TGCGCCAGCAGCTTGGTTAGGGAGGGCCAGGATTGGTACTACGAGCAGTACTTC. Translating it yields CASSLVREGQDWYYEQYF.

The chain has TRBV10-3 and TRBJ2-7; D not certain. CDR1 and CDR2 (germline): ENHRY, SYGVKD. This CDR3 has 12 residues. Trimming shortened V by 2 bases and J by 7 bases, and 9 bases separated the two germline ends. CDR3 region: CAISEELGEQYF. CDR3 DNA sequence: TGTGCCATCAGTGAGGAGCTGGGGGAGCAGTACTTC.

The CDR3 nucleotides are TGTGCCAGCAGCTTTCGGGTATGGTCGAGCGGGAGAATTGAGCAGTTCTTC. This gives the protein CASSFRVWSSGRIEQFF. V usage is TRBV5-6 and J usage is TRBJ2-1; 8 bases match TRBD2. Unmatched junction bases numbered 16, after V lost 2 bases and J lost 9 bases. The CDR3 runs to 17 residues. The germline CDR1 and CDR2 sequences are SGHDT and YYEEEE.

The CDR3 is CASSPSPQGNYGYTF. CDR3 in DNA: TGCGCCAGCAGCCCTAGTCCACAGGGTAACTATGGCTACACCTTC. The V and J genes are TRBV4-3 and TRBJ1-2, with D perhaps matching TRBD1 (6 bases). This CDR3 contains 15 residues. Germline V lookup: CDR1 LGHNA, CDR2 YSLEER. V was pared by 4 bases and J by 1 base, with 13 bases between.

The rearrangement links TRBV4-1 to TRBJ2-2; D perhaps matches TRBD1 (5 bases). V lost 1 base, J lost 0 bases, and 9 bases lay in between. CDR3 length: 16 amino acids. Germline values: CDR1 MGHRA, CDR2 YSYEKL. This CDR3 is CASSQVAGTNTGELFF. In DNA, the CDR3 is TGCGCCAGCAGCCAAGTGGCAGGGACGAACACCGGGGAGCTGTTTTTT.

This chain uses TRBV5-8 with TRBJ2-7, with 14 bases matching TRBD2. CDR1 SGHTS and CDR2 YDEGEE come from the germline V gene. V shed 4 bases, J shed 4 bases, and the junction held 10 bases outside the gene matches. The CDR3 extends over 17 amino acids. CDR3 coding DNA: TGTGCCAGCAGCCGGGGACTAGCGGGAGCCAAGTCTTACGAGCAGTACTTC. Translation gives CASSRGLAGAKSYEQYF.

The sample holds one count of this clone. The chain joins TRBV19 to TRBJ2-1; the match to TRBD2 covers 14 bases. Germline trimming cut 0 bases from V and 8 bases from J; bases unmatched to any gene: 3. The CDR3 is made up of 16 amino acids. The germline CDR1 and CDR2 sequences are LNHDA and SQIVND (reference sequence). The DNA of the CDR3 is TGTGCCAGTAGTATAGAGGGACTAGCGGGAGCACATGAGCAGTTCTTC. Its translation: CASSIEGLAGAHEQFF.

This sequence joins TRBV6-5 and TRBJ1-3; 8 bases match TRBD1. Per the germline V gene, CDR1 is MNHEY and CDR2 is SVGAGI. J gave up 4 bases and V 5 bases, and 4 bases lay outside the gene matches. The CDR3 sequence is 14 residues long. CDR3 protein: CASSRRTGGNTIYF. Written as DNA, the CDR3 is TGTGCCAGCAGTCGGAGGACAGGGGGAAACACCATATATTTT.

The genes are TRBV10-3 and TRBJ2-2, with TRBD1 matching 10 bases. The CDR3 loop spans 14 amino acids. CDR1 is ENHRY, CDR2 SYGVKD, per germline. V gave up 6 bases and J gave up 7 bases; unmatched junction bases: 5. The CDR3 is CAIRGTGEVGELFF. The CDR3 nucleotides are TGTGCCATCAGGGGGACAGGGGAGGTCGGGGAGCTGTTTTTT.

The chain carries TRBV29-1 and TRBJ1-2; a weak D match, TRBD1 (6 bases). Trimming removed 3 bases from V and 2 bases from J, with 16 bases in between. This CDR3 region has 15 residues. CDR1 and CDR2 from the germline V gene are SQVTM and ANQGSEA. The CDR3 sequence is CSVDKGEGVNYGYTF. CDR3 sequence (DNA): TGCAGCGTTGATAAGGGAGAGGGGGTAAACTATGGCTACACCTTC. Drawing the rest from reference TRBV29-1 and TRBJ1-2, the complete variable domain is SAVISQKPSRDICQRGTSLTIQCQVDSQVTMMFWYRQQPGQSLTLIATANQGSEATYESGFVIDKFPISRPNLTFSTLTVSNMSPEDSSIYLCSVDKGEGVNYGYTFGSGTRLTVV.

In its sample, this clone was seen a few times. The chain uses TRBV30 and TRBJ1-1; D might be TRBD1 (5 bases). The V end lost 3 bases, the J end lost 6 bases, and 11 bases lay between the germline ends. This CDR3 spans 12 amino acids. The V gene's germline CDR1 is GTSNPN and CDR2 SVGIG (reference sequence). CDR3 region: CAWSAGAPEAFF. In DNA form, the CDR3 reads TGTGCCTGGAGCGCCGGGGCGCCTGAAGCTTTCTTT.